This record looks at one T cell receptor beta chain sequence and its context. Its matching antigen is unknown. A second about 6 to 12 cycle PCR used barcoded and J-beta primers. A template-switch adaptor containing 12 random nucleotides labeled each cDNA molecule. Using its own MiXCR run on the 5' RACE reads, TCRdb lists one record per CDR3 protein. The sample holds about 570,000 distinct CDR3 sequences; approximately 25% are singletons and the top ten take under 20%. CDR3 length equals 15 residues. V was clipped by 4 bases and J by 3 bases, with 15 bases between them. CDR1 and CDR2 (germline): SGDLS, YYNGEE. The data belong to a study of blood T cells in healthy people across ages. The overall study: The template switching approach captured approximately one barcoded beta molecule for every two T cells.

Study-wide points: TCR beta diversity tracked closely with naive T cell percentage. Aged donors had fewer naive CD4+ cells and lower diversity than long-lived donors.

Sequencing was performed on blood. The V gene is TRBV9, the J gene TRBJ2-3, with D perhaps matching TRBD1 (6 bases). This TCR was sampled from a woman aged 70-85 years in good health. The CDR3 loop is CASSRQVAETDTQYF. The CDR3 coding sequence is TGTGCCAGCAGCCGACAGGTGGCTGAGACAGATACGCAGTATTTT.